This T cell receptor (beta chain) is from a study of shared clonotypes between healthy human individuals. Across the whole study: Per donor, three plates held CD4 naive cells, three held CD4 memory, two held CD8 naive and one held CD8 memory.

In the study's own analysis: There were no quality scores in the junction-only immunoSEQ sequences, so filtering differed. The protocol was immunoSEQ multiplex PCR, while the TCRdb copy is restricted to in-frame clones and leaves out a portion. That table gives V, J and clone size, and the DNA gave D and trimming. Counted here are roughly 760,000 clones, approximately 74% occurring once; the ten biggest clones make up approximately 1.6%. Study-wide points: How much donors shared clonotypes was expected to be affected by sequencing depth. Around 4.7% of naive CD4 clonotypes were shared across a few donors.

This clone was observed a single time. Its matching antigen is unknown. The junction had 4 bases not matched to a gene; V was cut back by 4 bases and J by 2 bases. Germline CDR1 and CDR2: SGHNT and YYREEE (reference sequence). The CDR3 totals 14 residues. The J gene is TRBJ2-7, the V gene TRBV5-4, with 9 positions matching TRBD1. The source material was memory CD4+ T cells sorted from blood. Subset described: CD45RA-negative fraction. This receptor was obtained from a woman aged 25 to 39 in good health. This chain's CDR3 is CASSVGQGPYEQYF. The DNA for the CDR3 is TGTGCCAGCAGCGTGGGACAGGGACCCTACGAGCAGTACTTC.